Sequencing of this T cell receptor beta chain was carried out in a study of beta chain features in type 1 diabetes (dated by TCRdb to about 2018). For context, the study as a whole: No differences in mean age, gender distribution, total cell number or subset yield were found between patients and healthy donors. Regulatory and stem cell-like memory subsets were obtained from only 8 patients and about 8 healthy donors, while naive and central memory subsets were obtained from all 28 donors. The study compared the TCRB repertoires of sorted circulating CD4+ T cell subsets in recently diagnosed type 1 diabetes patients with those in matched healthy donors. Across all samples, around 99 million sorted cells were examined, and cell number per subset correlated strongly with RNA yield.

Each donor gave one peripheral blood draw, averaging roughly 120 mL, which was collected into heparinised tubes. Using a panel that included CD45RO, CCR7, CD25, CD127, CD95 and CD27, naive, central memory, regulatory and stem cell-like memory CD4+ T cells were sorted on a BD FACSAria II. A purity above 95% was achieved for all sorted populations. PBMCs were separated immediately by Lymphoprep density gradient centrifugation and were stained directly, without being cultured. So that batch effects would be minimized, each experiment stained and sorted samples in pairs, pairing one healthy donor with one patient. All of the isolated RNA was reverse transcribed with the High Capacity cDNA Reverse Transcription Kit, so expressed TCRB transcripts were sequenced. Deep immunoSEQ sequencing was applied to naive, central memory and regulatory T cell samples, giving an average of roughly 3.6 million total reads per sample. Sorted cells were lysed in RLT buffer, and RNA was extracted using DNase-treated RNeasy Micro or Mini kits according to cell number. Each cell subset was processed separately to prevent cross-contamination, with patient and healthy donor samples processed together. Using the immunoSEQ multiplex PCR, TCRB sequences were amplified from cDNA into 87-bp fragments spanning the CDR3 region. Sequencing of the amplicons was done on the Illumina HiSeq platform. The original methods were these. PCR bias was corrected computationally using synthetic template baselines, and reads within Hamming distance 2 were collapsed, with unmergeable singletons discarded. By aligning reads against IMGT, V, D and J genes, CDR3 length, and insertions or deletions at six rearrangement sites were assigned. Within each subset, clonotype counts were normalized to sorted cell number, and only after that were true diversity and Gini coefficients computed with the tcR R package. The overlap coefficient, calculated on TCRB nucleotide sequences, was used to quantify repertoire sharing. In TCRdb, the immuneACCESS table is reduced to in-frame sequences with V and J assigned. These tables do not hold every clone; where another copy was compared, an unresolved V gene accounts for under half, and the others remain unexplained. V, J and clone size are taken as reported in that table, and D and trimming were inferred from the DNA itself. This sample gives roughly 300,000 clones in total; 7% to 9% of them show up just once. Jointly, the top ten make up around 0.44% of the sample.

Summary of the overall study and its limitations: Only small numbers of individuals were included in the HLA sub-analyses, which left unresolved whether HLA type had any influence on TCRB rearrangement. PCR may preferentially amplify shorter templates, but because patient and control samples were amplified and corrected together, any resulting skew would affect both groups equally. Naive, central memory and regulatory TCRB repertoires appeared to be more alike among patients than among healthy donors. Patients with type 1 diabetes made fewer insertions and deleted more nucleotides at VDJ recombination sites, implying thymic rearrangement abnormalities. A moderate but significant shortening of TCRB CDR3 length was observed in type 1 diabetes patients in all four CD4+ subsets. Because cDNA was sequenced instead of genomic DNA, activated cells with high expression could be over-represented, although the groups did not differ in activation or CD3 levels.

The V end gives up 3 bases and the J end 4 bases, leaving 5 bases in the junction not matched to a gene. For CDR1 and CDR2, the germline V gene (reference sequence) lists SGHAT and FQDESV. The CDR3 starts with the cysteine, ends with the phenylalanine, and has 14 residues. The DNA shown is the 42-base CDR3, in frame from base 1. With regard to this clone: This receptor's antigen is unknown. There are no base qualities to consult, and no much larger clone falls within one base.

This chain is built from TRBV11-1 and TRBJ1-1; TRBD1 fits 7 bases in the junction. Source material: central memory CD4+ T cells from blood. The origin of this receptor is a woman aged 18-29 years in good health. CDR3 sequence: CASSLSTGVTEAFF. The bases read TGTGCCAGCAGCTTGAGCACAGGGGTCACTGAAGCTTTCTTT.